This T cell receptor beta chain derives from a study of cytomegalovirus exposure and HLA in healthy donors. Study-wide points: The analysis excluded some indistinguishable V segments, including TRBV6-2 and TRBV6-3.

60 Vbeta and 13 Jbeta primers were used in PCR. Some clones are missing from TCRdb's copy, which holds only in-frame ones; the method was immunoSEQ multiplex PCR. The sample yields about 150,000 clones, approximately 67% seen once. V gave up 3 bases and J gave up 5 bases, with 18 bases separating them. Per the germline V gene, CDR1 is SGHKS and CDR2 is YYEKEE (reference sequence). The CDR3 extends over 16 amino acids. This clone was seen only a few times. Its antigen remains unknown. V usage is TRBV5-5 and J usage is TRBJ1-5, with D unclear. The sample was PBMCs. This receptor was taken from an older woman in good health and CMV-seronegative. The DNA of the CDR3 is TGTGCCAGCAGCTCGGACTCCTTCCGCGGCCATCAGCCCCAGCATTTT. Translation gives CASSSDSFRGHQPQHF.